This passage covers 8 T cell receptor beta chains from one sample sequenced in a study of tissue T cells after allogeneic stem cell transplantation. Some clones are missing from TCRdb's copy, which holds only in-frame ones; the method was immunoSEQ multiplex PCR. This table holds over 45,000 clones, roughly 73% found once. Specimen: sorted cells pooled from one or two spleens. These receptor sequences come from a pool of C57BL/6 mice in good health.

Regarding this clone: The genes are named according to mouse. The CDR3 DNA, read in part, is TGTGCCAGCAGACTACAGGGAAACACAGAAGTCTTC. Translating gives CASRLQGNTEVF. The complete CDR3 sequence is CASRLQGNTEVFF. V and J are TRBV15 and TRBJ1-1, with TRBD1 as a possible D gene (6 bases). The read ends 1 residue shy of where the CDR3 ends; the end is completed using the germline J gene. Trimming removed 6 bases at V and 1 base at J, with 9 bases between. CDR3 size: 13 residues. Germline V gene lookup returns CDR1 SGHND and CDR2 FRSKSL.

Concerning this clone itself: The genes and germline here are from mouse. With the read ending 1 residue before the CDR3 end, the germline J gene is used to fill in that end. The chain joins TRBV23 to TRBJ2-7; no check of the table's D call, TRBD1, against the DNA was made. The CDR3 has 15 amino acids. The germline V gene has CDR1 KGHTA and CDR2 FQNQQP. The CDR3 is CSSSQSGDISYEQYF. The CDR3 bases that were read are TGCTCCAGCAGTCAATCGGGGGACATCTCCTATGAACAGTAC.

As concerns this clone: Genes and germline come from the mouse. The CDR3 end is not reached by the read, which stops 1 residue before it; the germline J gene fills it in. This chain uses TRBV14 with TRBJ2-1; 9 bases agree with TRBD1. Germline lookup yields CDR1 SGHDT and CDR2 FRDEAV. This CDR3 has 13 amino acids. The V and J ends lost 5 bases and 5 bases, in that order; junction bases with no gene match: 2. Partial CDR3 DNA: TGTGCCAGCAGACGGGACAGGGATGCTGAGCAGTTC. Its translation: CASRRDRDAEQF. The whole CDR3 reads CASRRDRDAEQFF.

This clone was counted between two and nine times. The gene symbols are mouse symbols. The read comes to an end 1 residue before the CDR3 does, leaving the germline J gene to fill in the end. This rearrangement joins TRBV4 to TRBJ2-7; TRBD1 matches 9 bases. Germline CDR1 is LGHDT and CDR2 is YNNKQL (reference sequence). V gave up 6 bases and J gave up 3 bases; unmatched junction bases: 6. This CDR3 contains 14 residues. CDR3 amino acids: CASSQTGGLYEQYF. The covered CDR3 bases are TGTGCCAGCAGTCAGACAGGGGGACTCTATGAACAGTAC.

Notes on this clone: Gene and germline names: mouse. The read terminates 1 residue ahead of where the CDR3 ends, so the germline J gene completes it. The V gene is TRBV3, the J gene TRBJ2-4; D gene ambiguous. The CDR3 has 13 amino acids. Trimming pared 1 base from V and 1 base from J, leaving 3 bases between. In germline, CDR1 is SNHLY, CDR2 FYNGKV (reference sequence). CDR3 DNA (partial): TGTGCCAGCAGCTTAGTAGGTCAAAACACCTTGTAC. Protein product: CASSLVGQNTLY. The complete CDR3 sequence is CASSLVGQNTLYF.

As concerns this clone: Gene names and germline refer to mouse. The CDR3 extends 1 residue past the end of the read, so its final part is completed from the germline J gene. J is TRBJ2-3 and V is TRBV4, with TRBD2 matching 13 bases. Trimming at V came to 5 bases and at J to 9 bases, leaving 2 bases not matched to a gene. The CDR3 runs to 13 residues. CDR1 LGHDT and CDR2 YNNKQL come from the germline V gene (reference sequence). The CDR3: CASSGDWGGTLYF. The sequenced part of the CDR3 DNA is TGTGCCAGCAGCGGGGACTGGGGGGGGACGCTGTAT.

A word on this clone: Mouse gene names apply. The CDR3 is cut off 1 residue early in the read; its end comes from the germline J gene. The chain is built from TRBV1 and TRBJ1-1; D might be TRBD1 (6 bases). The CDR3 runs 13 residues. Germline CDR1 reads NSQYPW; CDR2 reads LRSPGD (reference sequence). Trimming took off 4 bases at V and 0 bases at J, with 6 bases between the two ends. Partial CDR3 DNA: TGCACCTGCAGTGGACAGGCAAACACAGAAGTCTTC. This encodes CTCSGQANTEVF. The whole CDR3 sequence reads CTCSGQANTEVFF.

With regard to this clone: The gene names here belong to mouse. Read data end 1 residue before the CDR3 end; the end is taken from the germline J gene. The gene calls are TRBV15 and TRBJ1-3; D gene uncertain. CDR1 is SGHND and CDR2 is FRSKSL in the germline V gene. The V end lost 1 base, the J end lost 3 bases, and 1 base lay between the germline ends. This CDR3 spans 12 amino acids. The CDR3 loop reads CASSLGGNTLYF. CDR3 bases read: TGTGCCAGCAGTTTAGGTGGAAATACGCTCTAT.